The TCR beta chain described here comes from a study of graft-versus-host responses after intestinal transplantation. Turning to the study itself: Each transplant was multivisceral, liver-intestinal, or isolated intestinal. Recipients were all induced with anti-thymocyte globulin, then given tacrolimus and steroids for two to three years.

About this clone: The antigen is undetermined.

Points from the study as a whole: The authors found GvH clones in recipient marrow, some appearing first in ileum or blood.

Measured with immunoSEQ multiplex PCR; TCRdb has only the in-frame clones, and not every one. The profile shows some 110,000 clones, approximately 90% of them singletons. The input for sequencing was unstimulated CD4+ T cells sorted from spleen or lymph node cells, taken before transplant. The TCR sequence derives from a human donor who was the organ donor for an intestinal transplant.

In nucleotides, the CDR3 is TGTGCCAGCAGCGTAGGGGGCTCCGCCTACAATGAGCAGTTCTTC. This gives the protein CASSVGGSAYNEQFF. V usage is TRBV9 and J usage is TRBJ2-1; tentative D call: TRBD1 (5 bases). Per the germline V gene, CDR1 is SGDLS and CDR2 is YYNGEE. The CDR3 contains 15 residues. The V end lost 0 bases, the J end lost 2 bases, and 9 bases lay between the germline ends.